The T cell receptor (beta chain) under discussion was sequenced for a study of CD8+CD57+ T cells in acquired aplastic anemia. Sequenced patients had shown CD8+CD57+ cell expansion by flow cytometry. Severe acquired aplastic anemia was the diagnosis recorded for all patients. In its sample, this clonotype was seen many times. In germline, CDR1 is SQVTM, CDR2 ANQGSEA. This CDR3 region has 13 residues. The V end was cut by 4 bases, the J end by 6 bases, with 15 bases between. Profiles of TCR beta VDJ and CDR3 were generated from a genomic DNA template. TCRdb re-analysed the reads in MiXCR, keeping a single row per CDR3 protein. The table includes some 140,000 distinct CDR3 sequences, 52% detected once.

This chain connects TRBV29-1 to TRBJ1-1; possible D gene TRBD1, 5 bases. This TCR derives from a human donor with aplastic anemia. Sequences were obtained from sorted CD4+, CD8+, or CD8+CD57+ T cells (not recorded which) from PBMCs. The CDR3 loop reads CSVGGATRAEAFF. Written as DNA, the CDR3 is TGCAGCGTTGGGGGCGCCACCCGGGCTGAAGCTTTCTTT.